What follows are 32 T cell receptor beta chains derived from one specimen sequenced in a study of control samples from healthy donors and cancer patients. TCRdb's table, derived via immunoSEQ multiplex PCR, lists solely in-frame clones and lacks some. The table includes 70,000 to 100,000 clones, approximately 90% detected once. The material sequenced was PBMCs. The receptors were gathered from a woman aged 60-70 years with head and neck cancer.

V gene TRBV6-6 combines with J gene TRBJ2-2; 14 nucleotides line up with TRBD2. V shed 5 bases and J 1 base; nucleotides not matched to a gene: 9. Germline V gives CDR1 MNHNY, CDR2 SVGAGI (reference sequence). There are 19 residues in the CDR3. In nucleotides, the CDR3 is TGTGCCAGCAGTCGAAAGGGGACTAGCGGGGGTATGAACACCGGGGAGCTGTTTTTT. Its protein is CASSRKGTSGGMNTGELFF.

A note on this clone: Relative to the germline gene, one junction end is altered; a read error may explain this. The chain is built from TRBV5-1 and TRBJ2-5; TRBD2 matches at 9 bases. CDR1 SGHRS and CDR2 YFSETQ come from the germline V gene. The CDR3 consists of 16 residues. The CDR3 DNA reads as TGCGCCAGCAGCTTGGCGACTAGCGGAAACCAAGAGACCCAGCACTTC. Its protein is CASSLATSGNQETQHF.

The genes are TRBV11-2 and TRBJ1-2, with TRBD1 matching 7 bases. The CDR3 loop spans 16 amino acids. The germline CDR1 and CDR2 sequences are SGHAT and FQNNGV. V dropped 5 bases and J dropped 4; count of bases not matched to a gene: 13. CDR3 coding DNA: TGTGCCAGCAGCCCGCGGGGGACAGAGGACTCCTATGGCTACACCTTC. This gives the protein CASSPRGTEDSYGYTF.

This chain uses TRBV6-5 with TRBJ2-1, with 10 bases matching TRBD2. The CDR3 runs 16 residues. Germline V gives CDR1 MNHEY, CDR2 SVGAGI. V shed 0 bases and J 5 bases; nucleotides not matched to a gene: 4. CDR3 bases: TGTGCCAGCAGTTACTCGATTCTAGCGGGGGACAATGAGCAGTTCTTC. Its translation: CASSYSILAGDNEQFF.

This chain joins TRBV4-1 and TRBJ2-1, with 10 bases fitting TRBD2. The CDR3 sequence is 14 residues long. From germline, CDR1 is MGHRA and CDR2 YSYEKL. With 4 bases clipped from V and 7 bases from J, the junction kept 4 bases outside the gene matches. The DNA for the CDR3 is TGCGCCAGCAGCCGGGGACTAGCGACTAATGAGCAGTTCTTC. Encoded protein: CASSRGLATNEQFF.

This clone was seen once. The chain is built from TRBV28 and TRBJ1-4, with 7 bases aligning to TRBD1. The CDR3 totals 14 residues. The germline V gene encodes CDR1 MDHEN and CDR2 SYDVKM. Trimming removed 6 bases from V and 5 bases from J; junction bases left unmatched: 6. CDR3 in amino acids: CASSYGTANEKLFF. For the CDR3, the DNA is TGTGCCAGCAGCTACGGGACAGCGAATGAAAAACTGTTTTTT. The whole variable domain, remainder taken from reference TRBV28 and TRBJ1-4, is DVKVTQSSRYLVKRTGEKVFLECVQDMDHENMFWYRQDPGLGLRLIYFSYDVKMKEKGDIPEGYSVSREKKERFSLILESASTNQTSMYLCASSYGTANEKLFFGSGTQLSVL.

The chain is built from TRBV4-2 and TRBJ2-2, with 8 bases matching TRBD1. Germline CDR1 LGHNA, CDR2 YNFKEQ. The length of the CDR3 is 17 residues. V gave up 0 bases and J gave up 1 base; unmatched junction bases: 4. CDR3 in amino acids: CASSQDAGTGNTGELFF. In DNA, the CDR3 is TGTGCCAGCAGCCAAGACGCCGGGACAGGGAACACCGGGGAGCTGTTTTTT.

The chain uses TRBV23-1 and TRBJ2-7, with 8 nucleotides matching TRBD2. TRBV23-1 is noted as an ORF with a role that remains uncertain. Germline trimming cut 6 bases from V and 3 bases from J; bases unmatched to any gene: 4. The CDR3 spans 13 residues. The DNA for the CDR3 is TGCGCCAGCAGCCGCGGGGGGTTCTACGAGCAGTACTTC. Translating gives CASSRGGFYEQYF.

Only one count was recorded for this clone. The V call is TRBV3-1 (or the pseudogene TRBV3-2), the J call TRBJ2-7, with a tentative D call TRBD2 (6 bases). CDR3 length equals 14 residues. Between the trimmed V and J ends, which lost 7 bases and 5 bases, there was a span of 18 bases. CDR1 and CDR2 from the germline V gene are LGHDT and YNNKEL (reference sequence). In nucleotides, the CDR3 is TGTGCCAGCAAAAAGTGGGGGGAAGGGAACGAGCAGTACTTC. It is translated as CASKKWGEGNEQYF.

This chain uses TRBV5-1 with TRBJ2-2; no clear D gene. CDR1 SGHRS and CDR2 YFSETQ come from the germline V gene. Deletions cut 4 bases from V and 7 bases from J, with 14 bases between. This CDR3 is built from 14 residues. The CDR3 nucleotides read TGCGCCAGCAGCGCCGCAGTGGGCGGCGGGGAGCTGTTTTTT. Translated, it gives CASSAAVGGGELFF.

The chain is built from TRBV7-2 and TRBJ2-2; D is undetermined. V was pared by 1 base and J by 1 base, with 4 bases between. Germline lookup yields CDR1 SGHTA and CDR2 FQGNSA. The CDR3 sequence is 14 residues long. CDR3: CASSLGQNTGELFF. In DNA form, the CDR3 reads TGTGCCAGCAGCTTAGGGCAGAACACCGGGGAGCTGTTTTTT.

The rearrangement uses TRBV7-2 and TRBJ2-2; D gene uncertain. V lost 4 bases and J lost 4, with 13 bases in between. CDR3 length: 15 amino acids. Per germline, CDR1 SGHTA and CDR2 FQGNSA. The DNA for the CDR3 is TGTGCCAGCAGCTCAGCCTCCTTGGGCACCGGGGAGCTGTTTTTT. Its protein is CASSSASLGTGELFF.

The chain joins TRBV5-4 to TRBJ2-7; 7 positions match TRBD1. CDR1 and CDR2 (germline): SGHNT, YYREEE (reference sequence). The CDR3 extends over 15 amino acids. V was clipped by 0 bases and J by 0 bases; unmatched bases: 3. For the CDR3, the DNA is TGTGCCAGCAGCTTGGGGGACAGCAGCTCCTACGAGCAGTACTTC. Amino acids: CASSLGDSSSYEQYF.

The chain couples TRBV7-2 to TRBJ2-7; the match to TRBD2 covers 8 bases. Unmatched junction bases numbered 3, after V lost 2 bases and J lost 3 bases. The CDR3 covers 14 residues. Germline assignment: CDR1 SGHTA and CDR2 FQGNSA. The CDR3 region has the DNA TGTGCCAGCAGCTTAAGTGCGGGAGGCTACGAGCAGTACTTC. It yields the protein CASSLSAGGYEQYF.

CDR3 in amino acids: CASSVGQGDFYGYTF. The DNA of the CDR3 is TGTGCCAGCAGCGTCGGACAGGGGGATTTCTATGGCTACACCTTC. The chain uses TRBV9 and TRBJ1-2; 10 bases fit TRBD1. The V segment lost 2 bases and the J segment 4 bases; nucleotides outside the gene matches: 5. CDR3 length: 15 residues. Germline V CDR1 and CDR2: SGDLS, YYNGEE.

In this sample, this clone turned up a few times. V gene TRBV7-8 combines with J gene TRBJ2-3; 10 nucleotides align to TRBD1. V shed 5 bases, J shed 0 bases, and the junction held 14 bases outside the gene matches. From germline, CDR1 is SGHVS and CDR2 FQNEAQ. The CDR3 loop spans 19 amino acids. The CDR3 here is CASSPHLGTGASSTDTQYF. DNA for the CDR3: TGTGCCAGCAGCCCCCATCTCGGGACAGGGGCTTCTAGCACAGATACGCAGTATTTT. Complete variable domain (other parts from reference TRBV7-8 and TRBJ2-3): GAGVSQSPRYKVAKRGQDVALRCDPISGHVSLFWYQQALGQGPEFLTYFQNEAQLDKSGLPSDRFFAERPEGSVSTLKIQRTQQEDSAVYLCASSPHLGTGASSTDTQYFGPGTRLTVL.

CDR3 protein: CASSLGGDTNYGYTF. As DNA, the CDR3 is TGTGCCAGCAGCTTAGGGGGGGACACTAACTATGGCTACACCTTC. The rearrangement uses TRBV7-8 and TRBJ1-2; maybe TRBD1 (6 bases). The ends were cut back, 1 base at V and 0 bases at J, with 9 bases in the middle. Germline V gene lookup returns CDR1 SGHVS and CDR2 FQNEAQ. The CDR3 spans 15 residues. The full variable domain, completed using reference TRBV7-8 and TRBJ1-2, is GAGVSQSPRYKVAKRGQDVALRCDPISGHVSLFWYQQALGQGPEFLTYFQNEAQLDKSGLPSDRFFAERPEGSVSTLKIQRTQQEDSAVYLCASSLGGDTNYGYTFGSGTRLTVV.

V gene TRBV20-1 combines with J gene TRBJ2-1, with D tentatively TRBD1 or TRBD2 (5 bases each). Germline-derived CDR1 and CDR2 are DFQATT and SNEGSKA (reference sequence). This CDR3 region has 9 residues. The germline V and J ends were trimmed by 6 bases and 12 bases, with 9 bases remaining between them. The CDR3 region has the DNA TGCAGTGCCTCGGGACCGCAGTTCTTC. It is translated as CSASGPQFF.

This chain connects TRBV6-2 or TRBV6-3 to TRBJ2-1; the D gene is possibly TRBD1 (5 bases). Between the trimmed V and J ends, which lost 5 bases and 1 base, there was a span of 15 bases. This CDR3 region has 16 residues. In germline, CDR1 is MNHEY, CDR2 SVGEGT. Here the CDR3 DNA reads TGTGCCAGCAGTCTCCCCAGAGCAGGGTCCTACAATGAGCAGTTCTTC. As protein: CASSLPRAGSYNEQFF.

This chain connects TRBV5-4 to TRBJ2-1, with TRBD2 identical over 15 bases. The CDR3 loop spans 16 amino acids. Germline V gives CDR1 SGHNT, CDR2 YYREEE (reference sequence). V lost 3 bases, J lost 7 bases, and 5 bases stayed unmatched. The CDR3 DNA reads TGTGCCAGCAGCTCGATGGGACTAGCGGGAGGTAATGAGCAGTTCTTC. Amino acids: CASSSMGLAGGNEQFF. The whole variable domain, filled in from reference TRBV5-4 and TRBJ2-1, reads ETGVTQSPTHLIKTRGQQVTLRCSSQSGHNTVSWYQQALGQGPQFIFQYYREEENGRGNFPPRFSGLQFPNYSSELNVNALELDDSALYLCASSSMGLAGGNEQFFGPGTRLTVL.

CDR3 DNA sequence: TGTGCCACCAGTGGGCTGGGGAAGGGGCCGGCTTTCACAGATACGCAGTATTTT. It translates to CATSGLGKGPAFTDTQYF. The rearrangement links TRBV24-1 to TRBJ2-3, with D maybe TRBD1 (5 bases). Germline V gene data show CDR1 as KGHDR and CDR2 as SFDVKD. The CDR3 runs 18 residues. The V gene lost 5 bases and the J gene lost 2 bases, with 22 bases spanning the gap.

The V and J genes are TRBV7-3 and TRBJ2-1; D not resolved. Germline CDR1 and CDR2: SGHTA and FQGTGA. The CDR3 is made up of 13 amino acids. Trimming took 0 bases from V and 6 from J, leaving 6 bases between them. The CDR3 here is CASSLTGSNEQFF. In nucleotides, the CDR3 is TGTGCCAGCAGCTTAACAGGGTCCAATGAGCAGTTCTTC. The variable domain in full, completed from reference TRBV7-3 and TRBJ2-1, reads GAGVSQTPSNKVTEKGKYVELRCDPISGHTALYWYRQSLGQGPEFLIYFQGTGAADDSGLPNDRFFAVRPEGSVSTLKIQRTERGDSAVYLCASSLTGSNEQFFGPGTRLTVL.

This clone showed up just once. CDR3 sequence: CASSLSTVYGLRSGRAKQYF. The CDR3 region has the DNA TGTGCCAGCAGTTTATCCACAGTGTACGGGTTGAGGAGCGGGAGAGCCAAGCAGTACTTC. The V and J genes are TRBV27 and TRBJ2-7; TRBD2 matches at 8 bases. The ends lost 0 bases at V and 8 bases at J; junction bases unmatched: 24. The germline V gene encodes CDR1 MNHEY and CDR2 SMNVEV (reference sequence). CDR3 length equals 20 residues.

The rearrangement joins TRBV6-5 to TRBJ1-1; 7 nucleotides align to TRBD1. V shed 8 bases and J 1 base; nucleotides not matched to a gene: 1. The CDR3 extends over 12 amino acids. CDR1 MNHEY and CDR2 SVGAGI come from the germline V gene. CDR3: CASGTANTEAFF. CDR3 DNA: TGTGCCAGCGGGACAGCGAACACTGAAGCTTTCTTT.

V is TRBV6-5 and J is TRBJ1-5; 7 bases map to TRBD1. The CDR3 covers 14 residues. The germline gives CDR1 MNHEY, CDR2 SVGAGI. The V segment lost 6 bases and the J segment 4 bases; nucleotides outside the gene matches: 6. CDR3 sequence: CASRKLQGNQPQHF. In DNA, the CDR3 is TGTGCCAGCAGGAAACTACAGGGGAATCAGCCCCAGCATTTT.

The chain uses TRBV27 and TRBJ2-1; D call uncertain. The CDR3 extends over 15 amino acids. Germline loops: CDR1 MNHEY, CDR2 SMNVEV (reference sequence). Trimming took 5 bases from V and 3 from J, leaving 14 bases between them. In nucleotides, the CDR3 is TGTGCCAGCAGTCCGCTGGGCGACGGCTACAATGAGCAGTTCTTC. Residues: CASSPLGDGYNEQFF.

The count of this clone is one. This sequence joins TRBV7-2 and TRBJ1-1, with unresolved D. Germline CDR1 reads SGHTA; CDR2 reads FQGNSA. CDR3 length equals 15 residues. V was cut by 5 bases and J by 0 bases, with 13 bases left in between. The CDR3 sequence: CASSPGWNVNTEAFF. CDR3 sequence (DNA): TGTGCCAGCAGCCCGGGGTGGAACGTGAACACTGAAGCTTTCTTT.

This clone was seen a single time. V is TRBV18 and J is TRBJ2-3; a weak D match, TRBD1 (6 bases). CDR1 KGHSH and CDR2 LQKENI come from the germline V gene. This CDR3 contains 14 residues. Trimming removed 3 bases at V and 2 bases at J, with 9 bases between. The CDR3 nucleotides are TGTGCCAGCTCACCGACAGGCTACACAGATACGCAGTATTTT. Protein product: CASSPTGYTDTQYF.

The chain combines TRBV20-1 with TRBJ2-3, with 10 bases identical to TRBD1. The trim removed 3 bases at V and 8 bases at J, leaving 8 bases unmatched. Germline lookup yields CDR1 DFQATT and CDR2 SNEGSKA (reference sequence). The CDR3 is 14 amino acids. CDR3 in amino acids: CSASSGQGLGTQYF. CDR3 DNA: TGCAGTGCTAGTTCGGGACAGGGGTTAGGTACGCAGTATTTT.

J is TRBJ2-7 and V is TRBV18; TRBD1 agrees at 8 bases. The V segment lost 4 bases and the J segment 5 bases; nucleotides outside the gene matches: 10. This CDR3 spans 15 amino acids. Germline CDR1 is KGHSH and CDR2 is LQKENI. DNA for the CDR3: TGTGCCAGCTCACACCGGACAGGGTGGGAGAACGAGCAGTACTTC. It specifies CASSHRTGWENEQYF. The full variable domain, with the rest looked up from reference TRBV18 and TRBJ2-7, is NAGVMQNPRHLVRRRGQEARLRCSPMKGHSHVYWYRQLPEEGLKFMVYLQKENIIDESGMPKERFSAEFPKEGPSILRIQQVVRGDSAAYFCASSHRTGWENEQYFGPGTRLTVT.

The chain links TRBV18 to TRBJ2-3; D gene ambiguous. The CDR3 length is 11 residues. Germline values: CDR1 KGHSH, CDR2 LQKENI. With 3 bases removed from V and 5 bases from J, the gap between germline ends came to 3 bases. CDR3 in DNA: TGTGCCAGCTCACCTGAAGATACGCAGTATTTT. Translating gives CASSPEDTQYF. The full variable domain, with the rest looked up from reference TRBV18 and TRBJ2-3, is NAGVMQNPRHLVRRRGQEARLRCSPMKGHSHVYWYRQLPEEGLKFMVYLQKENIIDESGMPKERFSAEFPKEGPSILRIQQVVRGDSAAYFCASSPEDTQYFGPGTRLTVL.

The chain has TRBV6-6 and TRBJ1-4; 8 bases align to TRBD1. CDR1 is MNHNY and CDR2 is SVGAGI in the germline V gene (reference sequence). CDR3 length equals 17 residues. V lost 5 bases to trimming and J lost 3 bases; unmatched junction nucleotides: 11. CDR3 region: CASSHTSPGGSNEKLFF. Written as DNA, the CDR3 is TGTGCCAGCAGTCACACATCCCCAGGGGGCTCTAATGAAAAACTGTTTTTT.